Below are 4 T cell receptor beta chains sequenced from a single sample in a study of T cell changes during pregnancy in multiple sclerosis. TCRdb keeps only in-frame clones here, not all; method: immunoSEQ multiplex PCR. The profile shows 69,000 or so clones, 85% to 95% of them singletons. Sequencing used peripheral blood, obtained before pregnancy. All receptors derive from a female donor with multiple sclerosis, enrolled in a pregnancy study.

This CDR3 is CASSPGILRDRVYEQYF. The CDR3 bases are TGTGCCAGCAGCCCTGGAATTCTTCGGGACAGGGTCTACGAGCAGTACTTC. This chain connects TRBV11-3 to TRBJ2-7; TRBD1 matches at 9 bases. The CDR3 is made up of 17 amino acids. The J segment lost 3 bases and the V segment lost 5 bases, leaving 14 bases of the junction unmatched. Germline values: CDR1 SGHNT, CDR2 YENEEA.

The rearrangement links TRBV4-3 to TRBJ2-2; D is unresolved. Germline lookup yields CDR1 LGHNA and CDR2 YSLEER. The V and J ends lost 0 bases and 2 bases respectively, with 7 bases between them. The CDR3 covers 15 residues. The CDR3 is CASSQDPLNTGELFF. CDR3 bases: TGCGCCAGCAGCCAAGATCCCTTAAACACCGGGGAGCTGTTTTTT.

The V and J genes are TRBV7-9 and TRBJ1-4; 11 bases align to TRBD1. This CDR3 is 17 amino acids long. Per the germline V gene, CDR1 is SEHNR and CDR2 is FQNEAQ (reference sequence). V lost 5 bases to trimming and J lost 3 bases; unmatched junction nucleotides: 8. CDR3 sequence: CASSDRDRGKANEKLFF. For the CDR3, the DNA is TGTGCCAGCAGCGACCGGGACAGGGGGAAGGCTAATGAAAAACTGTTTTTT.

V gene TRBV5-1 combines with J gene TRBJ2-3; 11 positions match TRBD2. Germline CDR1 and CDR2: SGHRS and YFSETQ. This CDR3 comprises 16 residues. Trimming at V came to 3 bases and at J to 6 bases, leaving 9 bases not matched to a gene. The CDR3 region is CASSWTSGLEADTQYF. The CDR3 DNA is TGCGCCAGCAGCTGGACTAGCGGGTTAGAGGCCGATACGCAGTATTTT.